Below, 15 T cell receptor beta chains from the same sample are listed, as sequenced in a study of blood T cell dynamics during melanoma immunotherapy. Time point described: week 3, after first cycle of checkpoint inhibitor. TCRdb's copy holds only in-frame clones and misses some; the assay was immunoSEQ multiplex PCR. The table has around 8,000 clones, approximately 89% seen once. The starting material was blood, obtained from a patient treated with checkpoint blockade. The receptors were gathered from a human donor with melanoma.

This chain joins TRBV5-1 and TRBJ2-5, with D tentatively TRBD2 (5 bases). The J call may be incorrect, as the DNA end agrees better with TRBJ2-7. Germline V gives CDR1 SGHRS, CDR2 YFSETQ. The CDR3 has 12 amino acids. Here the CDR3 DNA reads TGCGCCAGCAGCCTGGGAGCCTACGAGCAGTACTTC. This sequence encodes CASSLGAYEQYF.

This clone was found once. The CDR3 region has the DNA TGTGCCAGCAGCCATGGGACTGACGAGCAGTACTTC. Translation gives CASSHGTDEQYF. The chain couples TRBV9 to TRBJ2-7; weak D call: TRBD2 (6 bases). Trimming shortened V by 4 bases and J by 5 bases, and 10 bases separated the two germline ends. The CDR3 has 12 amino acids. Germline-derived CDR1 and CDR2 are SGDLS and YYNGEE.

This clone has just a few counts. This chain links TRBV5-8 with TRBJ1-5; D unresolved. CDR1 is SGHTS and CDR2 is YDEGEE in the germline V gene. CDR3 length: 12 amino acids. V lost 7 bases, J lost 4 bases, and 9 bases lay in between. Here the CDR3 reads CASPSGNQPQHF. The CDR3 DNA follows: TGTGCCAGCCCGTCCGGTAATCAGCCCCAGCATTTT.

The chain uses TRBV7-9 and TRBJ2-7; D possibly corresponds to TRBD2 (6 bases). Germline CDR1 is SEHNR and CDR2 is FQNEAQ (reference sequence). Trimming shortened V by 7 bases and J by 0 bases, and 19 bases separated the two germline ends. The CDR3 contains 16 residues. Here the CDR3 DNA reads TGTGCCAGCACCTCAATTGGCGGGGTTAGCTCCTACGAGCAGTACTTC. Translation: CASTSIGGVSSYEQYF.

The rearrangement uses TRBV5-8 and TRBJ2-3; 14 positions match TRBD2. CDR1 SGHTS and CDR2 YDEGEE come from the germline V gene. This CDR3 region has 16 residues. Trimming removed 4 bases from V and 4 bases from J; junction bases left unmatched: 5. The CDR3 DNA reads TGTGCCAGCAGCCTAGGGACTAGCGGGAGAGCAGATACGCAGTATTTT. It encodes CASSLGTSGRADTQYF.

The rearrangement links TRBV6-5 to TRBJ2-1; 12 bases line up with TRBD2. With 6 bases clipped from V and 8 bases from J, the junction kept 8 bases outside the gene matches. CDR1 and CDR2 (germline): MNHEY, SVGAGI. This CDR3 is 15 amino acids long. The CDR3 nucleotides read TGTGCCAGCAGAACCCCTAGCGGGAGGGGGGATGAGCAGTTCTTC. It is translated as CASRTPSGRGDEQFF.

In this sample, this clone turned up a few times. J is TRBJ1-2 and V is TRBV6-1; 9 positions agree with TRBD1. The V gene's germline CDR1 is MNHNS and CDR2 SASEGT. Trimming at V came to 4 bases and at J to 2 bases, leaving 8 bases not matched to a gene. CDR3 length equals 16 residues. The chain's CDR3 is CASSGREGTGNYGYTF. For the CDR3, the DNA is TGTGCCAGCAGTGGGCGAGAAGGGACAGGGAACTATGGCTACACCTTC.

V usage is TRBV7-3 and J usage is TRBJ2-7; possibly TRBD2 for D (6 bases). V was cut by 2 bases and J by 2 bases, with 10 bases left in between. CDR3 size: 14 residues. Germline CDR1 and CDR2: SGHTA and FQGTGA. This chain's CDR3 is CASSLAGSPYEQYF. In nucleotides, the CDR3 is TGTGCCAGCAGCTTAGCGGGATCCCCCTACGAGCAGTACTTC.

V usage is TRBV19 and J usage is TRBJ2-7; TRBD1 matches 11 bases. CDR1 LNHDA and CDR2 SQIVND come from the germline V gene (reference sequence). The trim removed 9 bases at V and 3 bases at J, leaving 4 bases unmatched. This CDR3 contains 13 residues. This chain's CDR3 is CASRDRGDYEQYF. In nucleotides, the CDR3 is TGTGCCAGCCGGGACAGGGGGGACTACGAGCAGTACTTC.

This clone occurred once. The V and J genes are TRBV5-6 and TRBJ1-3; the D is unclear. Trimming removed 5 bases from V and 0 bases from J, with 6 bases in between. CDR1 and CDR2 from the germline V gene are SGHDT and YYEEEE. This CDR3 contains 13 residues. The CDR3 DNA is TGTGCCAGCAGGTTAGGCTCTGGAAACACCATATATTTT. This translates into CASRLGSGNTIYF. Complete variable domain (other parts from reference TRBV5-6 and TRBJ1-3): DAGVTQSPTHLIKTRGQQVTLRCSPKSGHDTVSWYQQALGQGPQFIFQYYEEEERQRGNFPDRFSGHQFPNYSSELNVNALLLGDSALYLCASRLGSGNTIYFGEGSWLTVV.

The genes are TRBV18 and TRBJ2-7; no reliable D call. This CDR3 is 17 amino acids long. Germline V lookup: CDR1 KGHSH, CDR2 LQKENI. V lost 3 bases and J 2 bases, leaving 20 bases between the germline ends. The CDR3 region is CASSPGYNAFNPYEQYF. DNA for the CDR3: TGTGCCAGCTCACCTGGATACAACGCCTTTAACCCCTACGAGCAGTACTTC.

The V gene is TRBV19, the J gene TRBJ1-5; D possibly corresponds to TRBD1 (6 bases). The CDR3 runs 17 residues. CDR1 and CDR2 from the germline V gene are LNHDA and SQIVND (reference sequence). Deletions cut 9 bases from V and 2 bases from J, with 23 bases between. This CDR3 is CASQRSFGGAGNQPQHF. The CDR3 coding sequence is TGTGCCAGCCAACGGTCTTTCGGGGGCGCGGGCAATCAGCCCCAGCATTTT. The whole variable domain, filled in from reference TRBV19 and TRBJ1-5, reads DGGITQSPKYLFRKEGQNVTLSCEQNLNHDAMYWYRQDPGQGLRLIYYSQIVNDFQKGDIAEGYSVSREKKESFPLTVTSAQKNPTAFYLCASQRSFGGAGNQPQHFGDGTRLSIL.

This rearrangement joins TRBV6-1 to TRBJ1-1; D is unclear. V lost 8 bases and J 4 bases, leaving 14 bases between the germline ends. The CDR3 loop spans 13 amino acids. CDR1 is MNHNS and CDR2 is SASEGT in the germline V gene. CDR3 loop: CASGVSLGTEAFF. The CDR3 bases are TGTGCCAGCGGGGTGTCCTTGGGCACTGAAGCTTTCTTT.

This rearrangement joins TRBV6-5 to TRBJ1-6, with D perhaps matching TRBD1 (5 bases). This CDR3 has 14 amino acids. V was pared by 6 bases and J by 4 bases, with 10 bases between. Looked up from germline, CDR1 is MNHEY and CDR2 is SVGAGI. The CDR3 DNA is TGTGCCAGCAGACTACAGGTGTATAATTCACCCCTCCACTTT. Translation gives CASRLQVYNSPLHF.

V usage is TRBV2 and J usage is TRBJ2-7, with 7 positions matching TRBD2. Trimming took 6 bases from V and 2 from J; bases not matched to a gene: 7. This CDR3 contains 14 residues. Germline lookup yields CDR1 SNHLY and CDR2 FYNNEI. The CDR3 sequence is CASRPAGLPYEQYF. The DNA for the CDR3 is TGTGCCAGCAGGCCAGCGGGACTCCCCTACGAGCAGTACTTC. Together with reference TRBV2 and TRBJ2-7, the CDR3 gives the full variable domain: EPEVTQTPSHQVTQMGQEVILRCVPISNHLYFYWYRQILGQKVEFLVSFYNNEISEKSEIFDDQFSVERPDGSNFTLKIRSTKLEDSAMYFCASRPAGLPYEQYFGPGTRLTVT.